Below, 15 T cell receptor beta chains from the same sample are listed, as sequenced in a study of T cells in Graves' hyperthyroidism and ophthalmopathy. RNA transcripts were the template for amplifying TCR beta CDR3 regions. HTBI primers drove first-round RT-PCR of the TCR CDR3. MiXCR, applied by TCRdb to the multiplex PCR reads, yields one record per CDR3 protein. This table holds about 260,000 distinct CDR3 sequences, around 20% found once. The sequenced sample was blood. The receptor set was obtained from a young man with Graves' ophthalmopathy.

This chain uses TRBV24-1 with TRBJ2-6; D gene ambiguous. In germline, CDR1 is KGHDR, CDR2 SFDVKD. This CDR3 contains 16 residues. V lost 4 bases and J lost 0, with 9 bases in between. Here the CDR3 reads CATSDTRLSGANVLTF. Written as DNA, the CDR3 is TGTGCCACCAGTGACACCAGACTCTCTGGGGCCAACGTCCTGACTTTC.

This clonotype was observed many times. The CDR3 spells CASSILAGPYNEQFF. The CDR3 coding sequence is TGTGCCAGCAGTATCCTAGCGGGACCTTACAATGAGCAGTTCTTC. This chain connects TRBV7-6 to TRBJ2-1; 9 positions match TRBD2. Trimming removed 6 bases from V and 4 bases from J; junction bases left unmatched: 7. CDR1 and CDR2 from the germline V gene are SGHVS and FNYEAQ. The CDR3 is made up of 15 amino acids.

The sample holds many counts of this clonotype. The CDR3 sequence is CSASRTGDTQYF. The CDR3 region has the DNA TGCAGTGCTAGCCGAACAGGGGATACGCAGTATTTT. The chain joins TRBV20-1 to TRBJ2-3, with TRBD1 as a possible D gene (6 bases). The CDR3 spans 12 residues. Trimming stripped 3 bases from V and 6 bases from J, with 10 bases between. The V gene's germline CDR1 is DFQATT and CDR2 SNEGSKA (reference sequence).

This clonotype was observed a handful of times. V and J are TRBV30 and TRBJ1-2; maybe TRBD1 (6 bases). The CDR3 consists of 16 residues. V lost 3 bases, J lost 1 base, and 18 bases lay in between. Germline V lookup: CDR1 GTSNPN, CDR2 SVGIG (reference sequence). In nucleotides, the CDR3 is TGTGCCTGGAGACCCGCGGCCAGGGGAAGTAACTATGGCTACACCTTC. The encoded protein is CAWRPAARGSNYGYTF.

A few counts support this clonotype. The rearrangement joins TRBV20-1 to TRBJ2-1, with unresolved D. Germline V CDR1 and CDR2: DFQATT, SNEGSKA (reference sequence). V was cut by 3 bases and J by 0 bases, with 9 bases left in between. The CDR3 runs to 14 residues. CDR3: CSASVGSSYNEQFF. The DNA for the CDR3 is TGCAGTGCTAGTGTCGGTAGCTCCTACAATGAGCAGTTCTTC.

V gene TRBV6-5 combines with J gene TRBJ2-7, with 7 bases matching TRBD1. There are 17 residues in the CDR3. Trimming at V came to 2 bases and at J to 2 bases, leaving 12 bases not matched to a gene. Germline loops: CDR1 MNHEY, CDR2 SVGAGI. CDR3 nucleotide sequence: TGTGCCAGCAGTTACACCGGCCGGGACAGAGACCCCTACGAGCAGTACTTC. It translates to CASSYTGRDRDPYEQYF.

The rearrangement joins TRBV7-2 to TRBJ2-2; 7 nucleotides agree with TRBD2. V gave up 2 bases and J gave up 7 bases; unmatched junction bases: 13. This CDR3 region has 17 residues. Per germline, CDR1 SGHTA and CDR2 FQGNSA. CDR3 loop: CASSLRGARTSDGELFF. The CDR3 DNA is TGTGCCAGCAGCTTACGGGGTGCCCGGACTAGTGACGGGGAGCTGTTTTTT.

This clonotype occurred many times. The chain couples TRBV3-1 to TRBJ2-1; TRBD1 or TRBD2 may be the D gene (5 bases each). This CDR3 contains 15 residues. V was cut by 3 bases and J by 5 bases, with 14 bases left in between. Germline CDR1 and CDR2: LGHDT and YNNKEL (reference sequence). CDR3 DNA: TGTGCCAGCAGCCAGGCAGGGCCGAGGGACAATGAGCAGTTCTTC. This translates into CASSQAGPRDNEQFF.

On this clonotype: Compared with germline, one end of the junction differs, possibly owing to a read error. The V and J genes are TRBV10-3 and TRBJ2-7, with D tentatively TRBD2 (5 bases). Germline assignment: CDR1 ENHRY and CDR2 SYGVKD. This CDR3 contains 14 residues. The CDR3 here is CASSYSRAEYEQYF. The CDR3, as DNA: TGTGCCAGCAGTTACTCGAGGGCGGAATACGAGCAGTACTTC.

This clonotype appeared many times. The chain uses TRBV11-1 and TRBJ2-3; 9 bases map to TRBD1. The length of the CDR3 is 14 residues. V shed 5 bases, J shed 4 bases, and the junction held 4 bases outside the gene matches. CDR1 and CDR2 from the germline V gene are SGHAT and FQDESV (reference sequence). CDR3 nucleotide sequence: TGTGCCAGCAGCCGGACAGGGGAATCAGATACGCAGTATTTT. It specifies CASSRTGESDTQYF.

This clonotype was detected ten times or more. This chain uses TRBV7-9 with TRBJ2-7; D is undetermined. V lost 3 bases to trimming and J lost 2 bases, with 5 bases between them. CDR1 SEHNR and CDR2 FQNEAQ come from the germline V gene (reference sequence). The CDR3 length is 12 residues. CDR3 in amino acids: CASSFAPYEQYF. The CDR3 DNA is TGTGCCAGCAGCTTTGCCCCCTACGAGCAGTACTTC.

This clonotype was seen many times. The CDR3 protein is CSASGASLRGDEQFF. The CDR3 bases are TGCAGTGCTAGCGGCGCTAGCCTTAGAGGGGATGAGCAGTTCTTC. The chain uses TRBV20-1 and TRBJ2-1, with D tentatively TRBD1 or TRBD2 (5 bases each). Germline-derived CDR1 and CDR2 are DFQATT and SNEGSKA (reference sequence). With 3 bases removed from V and 8 bases from J, the gap between germline ends came to 20 bases. CDR3 length equals 15 residues.

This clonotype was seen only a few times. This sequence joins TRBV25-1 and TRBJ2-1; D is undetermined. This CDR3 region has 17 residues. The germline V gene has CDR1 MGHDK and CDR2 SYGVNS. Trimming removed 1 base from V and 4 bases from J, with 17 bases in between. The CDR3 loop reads CASSESPRARNYNEQFF. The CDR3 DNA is TGTGCCAGCAGTGAATCTCCTCGGGCCCGGAATTACAATGAGCAGTTCTTC.

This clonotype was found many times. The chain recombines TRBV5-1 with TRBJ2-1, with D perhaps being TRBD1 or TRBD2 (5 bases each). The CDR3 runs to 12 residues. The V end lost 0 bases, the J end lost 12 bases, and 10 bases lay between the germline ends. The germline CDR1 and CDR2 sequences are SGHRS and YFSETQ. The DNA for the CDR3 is TGCGCCAGCAGCTTGGCACTAGACAGGCAGTTCTTC. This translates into CASSLALDRQFF.

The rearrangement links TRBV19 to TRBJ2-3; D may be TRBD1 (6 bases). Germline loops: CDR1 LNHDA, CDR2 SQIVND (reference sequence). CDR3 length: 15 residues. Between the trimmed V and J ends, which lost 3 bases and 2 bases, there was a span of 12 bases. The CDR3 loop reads CASSISKGVTDTQYF. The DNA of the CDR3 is TGTGCCAGTAGTATCTCAAAGGGGGTCACAGATACGCAGTATTTT. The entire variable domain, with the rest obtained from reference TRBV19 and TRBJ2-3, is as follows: DGGITQSPKYLFRKEGQNVTLSCEQNLNHDAMYWYRQDPGQGLRLIYYSQIVNDFQKGDIAEGYSVSREKKESFPLTVTSAQKNPTAFYLCASSISKGVTDTQYFGPGTRLTVL.